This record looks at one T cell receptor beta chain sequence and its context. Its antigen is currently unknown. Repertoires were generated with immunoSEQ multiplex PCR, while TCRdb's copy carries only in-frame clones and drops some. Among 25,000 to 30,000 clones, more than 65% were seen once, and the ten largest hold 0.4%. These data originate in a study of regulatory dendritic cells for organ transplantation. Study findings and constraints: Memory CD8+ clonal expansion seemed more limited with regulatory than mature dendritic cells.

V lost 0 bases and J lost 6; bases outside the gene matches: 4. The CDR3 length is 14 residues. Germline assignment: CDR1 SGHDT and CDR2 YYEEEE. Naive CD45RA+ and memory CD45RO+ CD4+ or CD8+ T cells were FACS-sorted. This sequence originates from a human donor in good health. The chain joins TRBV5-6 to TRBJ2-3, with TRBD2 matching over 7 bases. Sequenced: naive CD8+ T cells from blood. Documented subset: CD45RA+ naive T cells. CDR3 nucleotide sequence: TGTGCCAGCAGCTTGGGACACGGGAGGGATACGCAGTATTTT. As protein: CASSLGHGRDTQYF.